This T cell receptor beta chain was sequenced during a study of blood T cell repertoires in COVID-19. Study details: Samples representing acute and convalescent COVID-19 were sourced from the United States, Italy and Spain.

This CDR3 is built from 12 residues. V was cut by 8 bases and J by 5 bases, with 12 bases left in between. Per germline, CDR1 LGHDT and CDR2 YNNKEL (reference sequence). Patients at the Seattle site were enrolled during active infection and followed longitudinally. Source study methods: Nucleated cell counts were estimated from reference gene primer amplification. Assay used: immunoSEQ multiplex PCR; TCRdb lists only in-frame clones, some missing. Clonal size and the V and J genes are those of that table, whereas D and trimming came from the DNA. The table includes tens of thousands of clones, 60% to 85% detected once.

V is TRBV3-1 (or the pseudogene TRBV3-2) and J is TRBJ2-5, with D possibly being TRBD1 (6 bases). The clonotype comes from a man aged 25 to 45 with COVID-19, enrolled during active disease. Sequenced sample: peripheral blood. The CDR3 spells CASAHREETQYF. DNA for the CDR3: TGTGCCAGCGCCCACAGGGAGGAGACCCAGTACTTC.